This T cell receptor (beta chain) was sequenced in a study of blood T cell repertoires in COVID-19 (dated by TCRdb to 2018 to 2020). For the study in its entirety: Samples from collaborators originated in the United States, Italy and Spain and spanned both the acute and convalescent phases of COVID-19. The repertoires were made available in a free public database intended to serve as a resource for research on the immune response to SARS-CoV-2. Subjects who had been exposed to COVID-19, were actively infected with it, or had recovered from it provided the deeply sampled blood TCRbeta repertoires that made up the dataset. The samples were drawn from the first 160 participants of the ongoing ImmuneRACE study and from 1,254 subjects provided by 6 global collaborators. HLA class I and class II types, where available, came from metadata supplied by the sample provider rather than from assay-based typing. The sample metadata nearly always contained a de-identified subject ID, COVID-19 status, age in years and sex. The prospective study material was composed of cDNA or gDNA derived from T cells, B-cell-depleted T cells, or PBMCs. Here is what the overall study found, with its caveats: The amount of clinical and demographic metadata varied by source and participant and was provided uncurated.

In Seattle, one collaborating source enrolled patients while the infection was active and tracked those patients longitudinally over the course of disease. The collaborating institutions used their own protocols to collect whole blood in K2EDTA tubes. For TCRbeta analysis, collaborators shipped samples as frozen whole blood, isolated PBMCs, or DNA extracted from either of those sample types. TCRbeta CDR3 regions were amplified from genomic DNA by means of the immunoSEQ Assay, a bias-controlled multiplex PCR. Per the original workflow: Nucleated cell counts per sample were estimated from amplification of reference gene primers within the assay. To quantify the absolute abundance of each unique TCRbeta CDR3 rearrangement, sequence reads were collapsed and filtered. For each sample, productive Simpson clonality was calculated as the square root of Simpson's diversity index over productive rearrangements. The immuneACCESS repertoire file appears here via TCRdb, limited to in-frame rearrangements. These files lack a portion of the clones; in checked studies, under half of the deficit traces to unresolved V genes, and the cause of the others is not known. V, J and clone size derive from that table, while D and trimming were established from the DNA sequence. The sample table contains 250,000 to 350,000 clones; only one count was recorded for 80% to 95% of them. Of the sample, 6.5% to 8% is held by the ten largest clones.

The CDR3 runs 13 amino acids, cysteine and phenylalanine included. The entry retains the CDR3 DNA only, 39 bases that are in frame from base 1. At the junction V is shortened by 5 bases and J by 3 bases; bases outside the gene matches: 2. The germline V gene (reference sequence) yields GTSNPN for CDR1 and SVGIG for CDR2. Comment on this clone: This clone's antigen is unknown. No clone much larger than this one lies a single base away; base qualities are absent.

This receptor was taken from a woman aged 30 to 39 with COVID-19, enrolled during active disease. The sequencing sample was made of peripheral blood. Recombination joined TRBV30 with TRBJ1-5, and 9 junctional nucleotides match TRBD1. The DNA sequence is given as TGTGCCTGGGGACAGGGGCACAATCAGCCCCAGCATTTT. It specifies CAWGQGHNQPQHF.